The 32 T cell receptor beta chains below come from one sample, sequenced in a study of T cell changes during pregnancy in multiple sclerosis. Generated by immunoSEQ multiplex PCR, the TCRdb table keeps only in-frame clones and is missing some. The top ten clones hold around 0.81% of a sample with tens of thousands of clones, more than 85% of them seen once. This specimen was peripheral blood, taken before pregnancy. All receptors come from a female donor with multiple sclerosis, enrolled in a pregnancy study.

The genes are TRBV6-1 and TRBJ2-5; 8 bases are shared with TRBD2. Germline V gene sequence: CDR1 MNHNS, CDR2 SASEGT. J gave up 7 bases and V 0 bases, and 10 bases lay outside the gene matches. The CDR3 runs to 16 residues. Here the CDR3 DNA reads TGTGCCAGCAGTGAAGCCGCGGGGGGAGGCCAGATGACCCAGTACTTC. Protein product: CASSEAAGGGQMTQYF.

This chain connects TRBV19 to TRBJ1-2; D gene ambiguous. This CDR3 comprises 15 residues. CDR1 and CDR2 (germline): LNHDA, SQIVND (reference sequence). The V gene lost 1 base and the J gene lost 6 bases, with 15 bases spanning the gap. The CDR3 reads CASSIVRVGLDGYTF. CDR3 nucleotide sequence: TGTGCCAGTAGTATAGTTCGGGTCGGATTAGATGGCTACACCTTC. Full variable domain (outside the CDR3, taken from reference TRBV19 and TRBJ1-2): DGGITQSPKYLFRKEGQNVTLSCEQNLNHDAMYWYRQDPGQGLRLIYYSQIVNDFQKGDIAEGYSVSREKKESFPLTVTSAQKNPTAFYLCASSIVRVGLDGYTFGSGTRLTVV.

A few counts support this clone. The chain is built from TRBV18 and TRBJ1-6; D perhaps matches TRBD1 (6 bases). The CDR3 has 18 residues. CDR1 and CDR2 from the germline V gene are KGHSH and LQKENI. V lost 3 bases and J lost 10, with 25 bases in between. The CDR3 region is CASSPLPSGASLDSPLHF. The CDR3 coding sequence is TGTGCCAGCTCACCCCTCCCATCAGGGGCTAGCCTGGACTCACCCCTCCACTTT.

V and J are TRBV20-1 and TRBJ2-3, with D possibly TRBD1 on 6 matching bases. Trimming left V 3 bases short and J 6 bases short, with 7 bases between. The CDR3 extends over 11 amino acids. CDR1 is DFQATT and CDR2 is SNEGSKA in the germline V gene (reference sequence). In DNA, the CDR3 is TGCAGTGCTAGTAGGGGGGATACGCAGTATTTT. Protein: CSASRGDTQYF.

The V and J genes are TRBV6-1 and TRBJ1-1; 11 nucleotides match TRBD1. Trimming cost V 5 bases and J 8 bases; bases outside gene matches: 10. The CDR3 has 15 residues. CDR1 is MNHNS and CDR2 is SASEGT in the germline V gene. CDR3 sequence (DNA): TGTGCCAGCAGTATATTAGGACAGGGGGCATTCGAAGCTTTCTTT. Encoded protein: CASSILGQGAFEAFF.

The rearrangement joins TRBV14 to TRBJ1-2; D gene uncertain. This CDR3 has 13 residues. In germline, CDR1 is SGHDN, CDR2 FVKESK. V was shortened by 4 bases and J by 0 bases, with 6 bases between the two germline ends. CDR3 amino acids: CASSPTTNYGYTF. CDR3 DNA: TGTGCCAGCAGCCCGACAACTAACTATGGCTACACCTTC.

The chain links TRBV6-1 to TRBJ2-7; tentative D call: TRBD1 (6 bases). Germline-derived CDR1 and CDR2 are MNHNS and SASEGT. V was trimmed by 5 bases and J by 2 bases, leaving 16 bases between them. The length of the CDR3 is 15 residues. In DNA, the CDR3 is TGTGCCAGCAGTCTCAGGGCAGGGGCCCCCTACGAGCAGTACTTC. Translating it yields CASSLRAGAPYEQYF.

In its sample, this clone was seen once. V gene TRBV29-1 combines with J gene TRBJ1-2; TRBD1 matches 7 bases. This CDR3 spans 14 amino acids. The trim removed 0 bases at V and 4 bases at J, leaving 5 bases unmatched. Per the germline V gene, CDR1 is SQVTM and CDR2 is ANQGSEA. CDR3 coding DNA: TGCAGCGTTGAAGACCAGGGACAGCCCTATGGCTACACCTTC. Protein product: CSVEDQGQPYGYTF.

V gene TRBV4-3 combines with J gene TRBJ1-6; TRBD1 matches 7 bases. Germline V gives CDR1 LGHNA, CDR2 YSLEER. The V and J ends lost 1 base and 10 bases, in that order; junction bases with no gene match: 10. The CDR3 sequence is 16 residues long. The CDR3 bases are TGCGCCAGCAGCCAAGCTCCGACCCAGGGGGACTCACCCCTCCACTTT. It yields the protein CASSQAPTQGDSPLHF.

The rearrangement joins TRBV19 to TRBJ1-3; D is perhaps TRBD1 (5 bases). This CDR3 has 13 amino acids. V was cut by 9 bases and J by 8 bases, with 17 bases left in between. CDR1 LNHDA and CDR2 SQIVND come from the germline V gene (reference sequence). CDR3 sequence: CASRPGNGDTIYF. The DNA of the CDR3 is TGTGCCAGCAGACCAGGGAATGGGGACACCATATATTTT.

The gene calls are TRBV18 and TRBJ1-5; D is perhaps TRBD1 (6 bases). The CDR3 runs 14 residues. The V end lost 3 bases, the J end lost 4 bases, and 10 bases lay between the germline ends. Germline CDR1 and CDR2: KGHSH and LQKENI. CDR3 DNA: TGTGCCAGCTCACCCGAAGACAGGAATCAGCCCCAGCATTTT. It yields the protein CASSPEDRNQPQHF.

The rearrangement uses TRBV6-5 and TRBJ2-3; TRBD1 matches 7 bases. The CDR3 is made up of 15 amino acids. V gave up 7 bases and J gave up 2 bases; unmatched junction bases: 9. Germline CDR1 is MNHEY and CDR2 is SVGAGI. For the CDR3, the DNA is TGTGCCAGCACCCTTACAGGGGCATACACAGATACGCAGTATTTT. Protein product: CASTLTGAYTDTQYF.

The genes are TRBV9 and TRBJ2-5; TRBD2 is a possible D gene (6 bases). With 2 bases removed from V and 5 bases from J, the gap between germline ends came to 16 bases. Germline CDR1 and CDR2: SGDLS and YYNGEE. This CDR3 contains 15 residues. The DNA of the CDR3 is TGTGCCAGCAGCGTGATGGAGGGGAAGGGTGAGACCCAGTACTTC. This sequence encodes CASSVMEGKGETQYF.

This chain links TRBV7-9 with TRBJ1-2; maybe TRBD1 (5 bases). The CDR3 covers 14 residues. Germline CDR1 is SEHNR and CDR2 is FQNEAQ (reference sequence). V shed 2 bases and J shed 4 bases, with 11 bases lying between them. Here the CDR3 reads CASSLTDSFYGYTF. In nucleotides, the CDR3 is TGTGCCAGCAGCTTAACCGACAGCTTCTATGGCTACACCTTC.

V and J are TRBV19 and TRBJ2-5, with 14 bases that match TRBD2. J was trimmed by 1 base and V by 3 bases; bases with no gene match: 7. Looked up from germline, CDR1 is LNHDA and CDR2 is SQIVND (reference sequence). CDR3 length: 18 residues. CDR3 in amino acids: CASSIGRTSGGSQETQYF. In DNA, the CDR3 is TGTGCCAGTAGTATCGGCAGGACTAGCGGGGGGAGCCAAGAGACCCAGTACTTC.

This clone appeared a single time. CDR3 bases: TGTGCCAGTAGTATAGTCCAGCGGGGGGGCAAAAACATTCAGTACTTC. As protein: CASSIVQRGGKNIQYF. This chain connects TRBV19 to TRBJ2-4, with 10 bases matching TRBD2. There are 16 residues in the CDR3. The ends lost 1 base at V and 3 bases at J; junction bases unmatched: 3. Looked up from germline, CDR1 is LNHDA and CDR2 is SQIVND (reference sequence).

The chain links TRBV18 to TRBJ1-5; D uncertain. Germline assignment: CDR1 KGHSH and CDR2 LQKENI. The V end lost 0 bases, the J end lost 3 bases, and 9 bases lay between the germline ends. CDR3 size: 15 residues. CDR3 region: CASSPPGSLNQPQHF. DNA of the CDR3: TGTGCCAGCTCACCACCGGGCAGCCTCAATCAGCCCCAGCATTTT.

This chain uses TRBV4-3 with TRBJ1-6, with unresolved D. Trimming shortened V by 0 bases and J by 5 bases, and 11 bases separated the two germline ends. This CDR3 comprises 16 residues. CDR1 is LGHNA and CDR2 is YSLEER in the germline V gene. CDR3 protein: CASSQDSVPNNSPLHF. CDR3 coding DNA: TGCGCCAGCAGCCAAGATAGCGTGCCTAATAATTCACCCCTCCACTTT.

The rearrangement uses TRBV19 and TRBJ1-1, with D possibly TRBD1 on 5 matching bases. The CDR3 runs 13 residues. V was clipped by 3 bases and J by 5 bases, with 10 bases between them. The V gene's germline CDR1 is LNHDA and CDR2 SQIVND (reference sequence). The CDR3 loop is CASSMKAGTEAFF. In nucleotides, the CDR3 is TGTGCCAGTAGTATGAAGGCAGGGACTGAAGCTTTCTTT.

With regard to this clone: A read error may produce the germline difference seen at one junction end. This sequence joins TRBV4-3 and TRBJ1-5; weak D call: TRBD1 (5 bases). This CDR3 spans 15 amino acids. The V gene's germline CDR1 is LGHNA and CDR2 YSLEER. CDR3 nucleotide sequence: TGCGCCAGCAGCCAAACGCAGGGTAGCCATCAGCCCCAGCATTTT. Protein: CASSQTQGSHQPQHF.

J is TRBJ2-5 and V is TRBV14; 8 bases are shared with TRBD2. The ends lost 4 bases at V and 5 bases at J; junction bases unmatched: 9. Germline V gene lookup returns CDR1 SGHDN and CDR2 FVKESK. CDR3 length: 15 amino acids. CDR3: CASSPREGLRETQYF. The CDR3 DNA reads TGTGCCAGCAGCCCCCGGGAGGGGCTTCGGGAGACCCAGTACTTC.

The chain carries TRBV5-4 and TRBJ2-1; TRBD2 agrees at 7 bases. CDR3 length equals 13 residues. Germline V gene data show CDR1 as SGHNT and CDR2 as YYREEE (reference sequence). The J segment lost 7 bases and the V segment lost 4 bases, leaving 5 bases of the junction unmatched. The CDR3 spells CASSAAAGNEQFF. CDR3 DNA sequence: TGTGCCAGCAGCGCCGCAGCGGGGAATGAGCAGTTCTTC.

V is TRBV7-3 and J is TRBJ1-2; no firm D call. Per the germline V gene, CDR1 is SGHTA and CDR2 is FQGTGA. CDR3 size: 13 residues. Trimming took off 1 base at V and 2 bases at J, with 5 bases between the two ends. The CDR3: CASSLKQNYGYTF. The CDR3 region has the DNA TGTGCCAGCAGCTTAAAACAAAACTATGGCTACACCTTC.

The sample holds a few counts of this clone. The chain recombines TRBV4-2 with TRBJ1-6; D is unresolved. CDR3 size: 13 residues. V dropped 0 bases and J dropped 10 bases, with 7 bases sitting between them. Germline loops: CDR1 LGHNA, CDR2 YNFKEQ. The chain's CDR3 is CASSQDQESPLHF. DNA for the CDR3: TGTGCCAGCAGCCAAGATCAAGAGTCACCCCTCCACTTT.

CDR3 protein: CASSLVSSAAETQYF. CDR3 in DNA: TGTGCCAGCAGCTTGGTCTCTAGCGCCGCAGAGACCCAGTACTTC. The chain employs TRBV5-4 and TRBJ2-5; D is perhaps TRBD2 (6 bases). Germline V gene data show CDR1 as SGHNT and CDR2 as YYREEE (reference sequence). CDR3 length: 15 amino acids. Trimming removed 0 bases from V and 4 bases from J, with 13 bases in between.

The V call is TRBV4-3, the J call TRBJ2-3; TRBD2 aligns across 15 bases. From germline, CDR1 is LGHNA and CDR2 YSLEER. J was trimmed by 2 bases and V by 4 bases; bases with no gene match: 1. This CDR3 is 16 amino acids long. CDR3 in amino acids: CASSRTSGGATDTQYF. CDR3 coding DNA: TGCGCCAGCAGCCGGACTAGCGGGGGGGCCACAGATACGCAGTATTTT.

This clone has only a few counts. The chain couples TRBV21-1 to TRBJ1-2; the table's D call of TRBD1 was not tested on the DNA. TRBV21-1 is a recognized pseudogene. This CDR3 comprises 14 residues. This CDR3 is CASSKQGANYGYTF. In nucleotides, the CDR3 is TGTGCCAGCAGCAAACAGGGGGCTAACTATGGCTACACCTTC.

The chain links TRBV25-1 to TRBJ2-5, with 7 positions matching TRBD1. CDR1 MGHDK and CDR2 SYGVNS come from the germline V gene. Trimming removed 6 bases from V and 1 base from J; junction bases left unmatched: 11. The CDR3 is 16 residues long. This CDR3 is CASSPIGGSLQETQYF. Here the CDR3 DNA reads TGTGCCAGCAGCCCAATAGGGGGCAGCCTCCAAGAGACCCAGTACTTC.

V gene TRBV29-1 combines with J gene TRBJ2-1; TRBD2 matches 9 bases. J gave up 7 bases and V 1 base, and 8 bases lay outside the gene matches. From germline, CDR1 is SQVTM and CDR2 ANQGSEA. The CDR3 loop spans 15 amino acids. The CDR3 DNA follows: TGCAGCGTTGAAGCGATGCGGGGGGGCCTTAATGAGCAGTTCTTC. This gives the protein CSVEAMRGGLNEQFF.

V and J are TRBV7-9 and TRBJ2-4; maybe TRBD2 (5 bases). V was pared by 4 bases and J by 9 bases, with 16 bases between. This CDR3 comprises 14 residues. Germline V gives CDR1 SEHNR, CDR2 FQNEAQ (reference sequence). CDR3 region: CASSYLGLGSIQYF. The CDR3 nucleotides are TGTGCCAGCAGCTACCTGGGTCTTGGGAGCATTCAGTACTTC.

This chain connects TRBV7-6 to TRBJ2-6; D remains unclear. Germline CDR1 SGHVS, CDR2 FNYEAQ. The V and J ends lost 4 bases and 0 bases respectively, with 10 bases between them. The CDR3 is 16 amino acids. CDR3 loop: CASSSTANSGANVLTF. The CDR3 bases are TGTGCCAGCAGCTCAACCGCGAACTCTGGGGCCAACGTCCTGACTTTC. Full variable domain (missing parts from reference TRBV7-6 and TRBJ2-6): GAGVSQSPRYKVTKRGQDVALRCDPISGHVSLYWYRQALGQGPEFLTYFNYEAQQDKSGLPNDRFSAERPEGSISTLTIQRTEQRDSAMYRCASSSTANSGANVLTFGAGSRLTVL.

The chain carries TRBV2 and TRBJ1-1, with 10 bases that match TRBD1. V gave up 6 bases and J gave up 5 bases; unmatched junction bases: 12. This CDR3 contains 16 residues. Germline CDR1 SNHLY, CDR2 FYNNEI. CDR3 sequence: CASSGNLGQGKTEAFF. The DNA for the CDR3 is TGTGCCAGCAGCGGCAATTTGGGACAGGGGAAAACTGAAGCTTTCTTT.